This record concerns one T cell receptor (beta chain) sequence. TCRdb called the 5' RACE reads again in MiXCR, with one record for every CDR3 protein. The table records over 55,000 distinct CDR3 sequences, around 30% of them present only once. Trimming shortened V by 10 bases and J by 5 bases, and 23 bases separated the two germline ends. This CDR3 has 15 residues. CDR1 SEHNR and CDR2 FQNEAQ come from the germline V gene (reference sequence). The source is a female donor with breast cancer. Specimen: tumor-infiltrating naive CD4+ T cells sorted from the breast tumor. The subset was: naive CD4+ T cells, CD4+CD45RA+CD25-. This sequence joins TRBV7-9 and TRBJ1-1; perhaps TRBD1 as D (6 bases). The CDR3 region is CAIIVQPGERTEAFF. In nucleotides, the CDR3 is TGTGCCATCATCGTCCAACCAGGGGAGAGGACTGAAGCTTTCTTT.